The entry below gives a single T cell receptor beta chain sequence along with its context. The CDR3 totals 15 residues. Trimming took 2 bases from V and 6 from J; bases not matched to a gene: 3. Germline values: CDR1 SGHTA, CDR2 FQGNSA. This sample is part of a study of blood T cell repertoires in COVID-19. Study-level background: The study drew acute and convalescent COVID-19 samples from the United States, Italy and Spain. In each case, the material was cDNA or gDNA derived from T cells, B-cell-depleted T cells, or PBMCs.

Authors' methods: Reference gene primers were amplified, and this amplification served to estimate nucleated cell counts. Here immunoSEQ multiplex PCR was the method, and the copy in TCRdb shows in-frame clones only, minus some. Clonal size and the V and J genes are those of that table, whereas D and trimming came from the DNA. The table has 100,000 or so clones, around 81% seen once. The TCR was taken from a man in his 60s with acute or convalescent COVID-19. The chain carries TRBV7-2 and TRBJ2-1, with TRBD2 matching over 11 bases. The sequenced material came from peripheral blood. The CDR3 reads CASSLSSGGINEQFF. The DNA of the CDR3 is TGTGCCAGCAGCTTATCTAGCGGGGGGATCAATGAGCAGTTCTTC.